A selection of T cell receptor beta chains follows, all from one sample in a study of regulatory T cells in long-lasting Graves disease. TCRdb re-derived calls from the multiplex PCR reads in MiXCR, one entry per CDR3 protein. Here the sample spans approximately 400,000 distinct CDR3 sequences, approximately 15% being singletons. These data also formed part of another study, on T cells in Graves' hyperthyroidism and ophthalmopathy.

The sequences come from peripheral blood mononuclear cells (PBMCs), collected at new diagnosis, from a patient treated with antithyroid drugs. The origin of the receptors is a woman in her thirties or forties with Graves disease. The CDR3 runs from the conserved cysteine through the conserved F or W. The D gene is left open where the match is weak.

d_call,j_call,v_call,cdr3_aa
.,TRBJ2-7,TRBV30,CAWSGDHSYEQYF
.,TRBJ1-6,TRBV28,CASSLRGKTLHF
TRBD2,TRBJ2-7,TRBV3-1,CASSQEMGSGRLYF
.,TRBJ1-5,TRBV5-1,CASSSSGDRNQPQHF
TRBD2,TRBJ2-5,TRBV5-5,CASSRGLADQETQYF
TRBD1,TRBJ2-2,TRBV13,CASRRGPGELFF
.,TRBJ2-1,TRBV6-5,CASSYSPSNEQFF
.,TRBJ1-2,TRBV12-3/TRBV12-4,CASSPRDSYGYTF
.,TRBJ1-2,TRBV19,CASSNRGEANYGYTF
TRBD1,TRBJ2-7,TRBV10-1,CASGQAPNEQYF
.,TRBJ2-2,TRBV15,CATLGDTGELFF
TRBD2,TRBJ2-3,TRBV12-3/TRBV12-4,CASSLIPAGLAGDGGGTQYF
TRBD1,TRBJ2-5,TRBV27,CASSLSPDRLKETQYF
TRBD1,TRBJ2-7,TRBV12-3/TRBV12-4,CASSSNRGYEQYF
.,TRBJ1-1,TRBV6-2/TRBV6-3,CASRRTASEAFF
TRBD2,TRBJ2-1,TRBV14,CASSQDVEHSLAGQPNEQFF
TRBD1,TRBJ1-1,TRBV6-5,CASSLETGWAEAFF
TRBD1,TRBJ2-7,TRBV28,CASSPGQVAYEQYF
.,TRBJ2-7,TRBV12-3/TRBV12-4,CASAVHYEQYF
.,TRBJ2-7,TRBV5-1,CASRRSTGVASYEQYF
.,TRBJ1-2,TRBV2,CASSFLRGYTF
TRBD1,TRBJ2-5,TRBV11-2,CASSKSGTGDQETQYF
.,TRBJ2-7,TRBV15,CATSRDLRPSYEQYF
TRBD1,TRBJ2-7,TRBV27,CASSFYQGDEQYF
.,TRBJ1-1,TRBV6-1,CAGTQQGFNTEAFF
.,TRBJ1-4,TRBV29-1,CSVEVGRGNEKLFF
.,TRBJ2-1,TRBV5-6,CASSMTPYNEQSF
.,TRBJ2-1,TRBV11-3,CASSLVPVDNEQFF
TRBD2,TRBJ2-7,TRBV12-3/TRBV12-4,CASRTDWTSGRTYEQYF
.,TRBJ1-5,TRBV4-1,CASSQDSTPYSNQPQHF
.,TRBJ2-7,TRBV5-1,CASSLEGRWGEQYF
.,TRBJ2-2,TRBV12-3/TRBV12-4,CASSFLSRANTGELFF
.,TRBJ2-1,TRBV18,CASSLSSVGNEQFF
.,TRBJ2-3,TRBV20-1,CSARPGDTQYF
.,TRBJ1-5,TRBV28,CASLLAIGEPQHF
TRBD1,TRBJ2-3,TRBV20-1,CSARRGQIDTQYF
.,TRBJ2-1,TRBV11-2,CACQSSAHEQFF
.,TRBJ2-2,TRBV6-5,CASSYWGADTGELFF
.,TRBJ1-4,TRBV28,CASRESGTGGEKLFF
TRBD2,TRBJ2-3,TRBV25-1,CASSELAGDTDTQYF
.,TRBJ2-1,TRBV24-1,CATSSGPGNEQFF
TRBD2,TRBJ2-3,TRBV5-4,CASSFREGSTDTQYF
.,TRBJ1-2,TRBV19,CASKSQGGVGYTF
TRBD1,TRBJ2-7,TRBV11-3,CASSQYKTGMWEQYF
.,TRBJ1-5,TRBV12-5,CASGQGSWTQPQHF
TRBD1,TRBJ2-2,TRBV10-2,CASWTGSNTGELFF
TRBD2,TRBJ2-4,TRBV12-3/TRBV12-4,CASSLAEGNIQYF
.,TRBJ2-1,TRBV2,CATQGSASYNEQFF
.,TRBJ2-1,TRBV5-4,CASSSPGGTMYNEQFF
.,TRBJ1-5,TRBV12-3/TRBV12-4,CASSLNYKLGNQPQHF
TRBD2,TRBJ2-1,TRBV2,CASSPGLTSSYNEQFF
TRBD2,TRBJ2-1,TRBV4-1,CASSRPGAGGRANGEQFF
TRBD2,TRBJ2-1,TRBV7-2,CASSLIDGRARNEQFF
.,TRBJ2-1,TRBV27,CASKAADNEQFF